This T cell receptor beta chain was recorded in a study of cytomegalovirus exposure and HLA in healthy donors. Study outcomes and limitations: The authors later found HLA-associated TCR beta chains more clonally expanded than equally common others.

There are 16 residues in the CDR3. Trimming removed 6 bases at V and 5 bases at J, with 23 bases between. Germline V gene lookup returns CDR1 SGHDT and CDR2 YYEEEE. Amplification used 60 Vbeta primers and 13 Jbeta primers. Source study methods: A later analysis tallied about 80 million unique TCR beta chains, around 11 million of them shared. Produced via immunoSEQ multiplex PCR; TCRdb's table is partial and in-frame only. V, J and clone size reflect that table, while D and trimming were determined from the DNA. The sample holds 220,000 or so clones. As for this clone: No antigen is known for it.

The chain employs TRBV5-6 and TRBJ2-5, with D perhaps matching TRBD1 (5 bases). The sample taken for sequencing was PBMCs. The TCR was taken from a girl under 10 years old in good health and CMV-seropositive. As DNA, the CDR3 is TGTGCCAGCACCTGGGGTGGCGGTCTGGGGCGGGAGACCCAGTACTTC. Translating gives CASTWGGGLGRETQYF.